This T cell receptor (beta chain) was sequenced during a study of cytomegalovirus exposure and HLA in healthy donors. The overall study: According to later analysis, the same platform produced the 120 or so validation and approximately 700 first-cohort repertoires. Study results and caveats: According to a subsequent analysis, TCR clusters identified in the first cohort showed a tendency to co-occur across the 100 to 150 validation repertoires. Cytomegalovirus-associated status was assigned to approximately 160 TCR beta chains.

Remarks on this clone: Its antigen is still unknown.

V gave up 6 bases and J gave up 6 bases; unmatched junction bases: 9. Germline V CDR1 and CDR2: MNHNS, SASEGT. CDR3 length: 15 residues. This table comes from immunoSEQ multiplex PCR, and its TCRdb copy is limited to in-frame clones, with some not included. The repertoire includes some 150,000 clones, 85% to 90% of them detected once, and about 7.9% sits in the top ten. Sequencing was carried out using PBMCs. The rearrangement links TRBV6-1 to TRBJ2-3; 10 bases map to TRBD1. This clonotype originated in a young woman in good health and CMV-seropositive. CDR3 bases: TGTGCCAGCAGGAAACCGGGGACAGGGGCGGATACGCAGTATTTT. This sequence encodes CASRKPGTGADTQYF.